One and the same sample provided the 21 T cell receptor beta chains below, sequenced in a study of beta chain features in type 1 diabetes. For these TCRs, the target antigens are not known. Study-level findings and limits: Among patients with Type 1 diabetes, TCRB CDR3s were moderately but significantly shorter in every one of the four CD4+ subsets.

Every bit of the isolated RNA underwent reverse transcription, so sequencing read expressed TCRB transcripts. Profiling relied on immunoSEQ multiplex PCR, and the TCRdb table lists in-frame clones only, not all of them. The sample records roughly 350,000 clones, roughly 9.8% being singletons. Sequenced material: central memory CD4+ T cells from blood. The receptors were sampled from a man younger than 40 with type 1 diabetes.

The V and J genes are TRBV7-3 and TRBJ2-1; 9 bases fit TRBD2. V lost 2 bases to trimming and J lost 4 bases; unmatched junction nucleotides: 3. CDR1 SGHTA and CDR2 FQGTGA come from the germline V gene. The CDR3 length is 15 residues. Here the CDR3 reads CASSLASGVYNEQFF. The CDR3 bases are TGTGCCAGCAGCTTAGCTAGCGGGGTTTACAATGAGCAGTTCTTC.

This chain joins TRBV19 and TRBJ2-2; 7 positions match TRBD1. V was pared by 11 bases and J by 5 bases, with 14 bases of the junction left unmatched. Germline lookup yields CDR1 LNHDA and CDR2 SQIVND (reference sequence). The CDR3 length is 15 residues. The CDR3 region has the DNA TGTGCCCCGGTGAAGGGGGCGCCGTGGACCGGGGAGCTGTTTTTT. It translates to CAPVKGAPWTGELFF.

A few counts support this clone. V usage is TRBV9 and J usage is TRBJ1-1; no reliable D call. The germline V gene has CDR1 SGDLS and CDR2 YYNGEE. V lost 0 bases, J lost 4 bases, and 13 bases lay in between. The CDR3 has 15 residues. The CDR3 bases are TGTGCCAGCAGCGTAGGTGTCAGCCTTTCCACTGAAGCTTTCTTT. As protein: CASSVGVSLSTEAFF. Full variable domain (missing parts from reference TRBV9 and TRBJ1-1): DSGVTQTPKHLITATGQRVTLRCSPRSGDLSVYWYQQSLDQGLQFLIQYYNGEERAKGNILERFSAQQFPDLHSELNLSSLELGDSALYFCASSVGVSLSTEAFFGQGTRLTVV.

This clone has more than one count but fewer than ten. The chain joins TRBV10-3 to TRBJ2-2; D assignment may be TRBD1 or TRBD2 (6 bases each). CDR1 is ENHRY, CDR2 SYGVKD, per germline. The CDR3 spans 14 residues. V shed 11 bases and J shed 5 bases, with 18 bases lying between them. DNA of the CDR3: TGTGCCGCCACAGGTGGGGGGCGGACCGGGGAGCTGTTTTTT. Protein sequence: CAATGGGRTGELFF.

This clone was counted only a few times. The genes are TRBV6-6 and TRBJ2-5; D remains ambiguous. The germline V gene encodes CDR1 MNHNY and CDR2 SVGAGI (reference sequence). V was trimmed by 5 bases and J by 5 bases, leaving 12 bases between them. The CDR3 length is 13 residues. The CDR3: CASSLRVGETQYF. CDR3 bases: TGTGCCAGCAGTCTTAGGGTTGGGGAGACCCAGTACTTC.

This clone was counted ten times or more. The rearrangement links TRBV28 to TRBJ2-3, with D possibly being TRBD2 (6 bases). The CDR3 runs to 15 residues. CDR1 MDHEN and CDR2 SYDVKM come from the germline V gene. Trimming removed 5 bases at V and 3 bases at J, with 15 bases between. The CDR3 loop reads CASSLTGLLTDTQYF. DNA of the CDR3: TGTGCCAGCAGTCTAACGGGACTTCTTACAGATACGCAGTATTTT.

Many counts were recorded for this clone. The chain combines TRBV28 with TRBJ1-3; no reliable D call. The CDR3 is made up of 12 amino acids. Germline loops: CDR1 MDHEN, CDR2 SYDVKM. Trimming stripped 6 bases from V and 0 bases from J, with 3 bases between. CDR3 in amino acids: CASRASGNTIYF. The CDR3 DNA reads TGTGCCAGCAGGGCCTCTGGAAACACCATATATTTT.

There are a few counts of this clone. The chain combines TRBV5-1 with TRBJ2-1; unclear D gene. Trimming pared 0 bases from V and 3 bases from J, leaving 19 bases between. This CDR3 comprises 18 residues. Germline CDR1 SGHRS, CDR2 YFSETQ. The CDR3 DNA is TGCGCCAGCAGCTTGGTAGTTGGTGGGCTAGAAAACTACAATGAGCAGTTCTTC. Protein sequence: CASSLVVGGLENYNEQFF.

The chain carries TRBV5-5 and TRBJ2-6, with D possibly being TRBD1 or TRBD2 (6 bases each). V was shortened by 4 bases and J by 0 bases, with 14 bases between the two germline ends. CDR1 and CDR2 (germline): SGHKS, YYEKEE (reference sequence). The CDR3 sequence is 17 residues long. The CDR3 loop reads CASSRTGGDSGANVLTF. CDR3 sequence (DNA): TGTGCCAGCAGCCGAACCGGGGGCGACTCTGGGGCCAACGTCCTGACTTTC. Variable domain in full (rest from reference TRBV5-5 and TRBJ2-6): DAGVTQSPTHLIKTRGQQVTLRCSPISGHKSVSWYQQVLGQGPQFIFQYYEKEERGRGNFPDRFSARQFPNYSSELNVNALLLGDSALYLCASSRTGGDSGANVLTFGAGSRLTVL.

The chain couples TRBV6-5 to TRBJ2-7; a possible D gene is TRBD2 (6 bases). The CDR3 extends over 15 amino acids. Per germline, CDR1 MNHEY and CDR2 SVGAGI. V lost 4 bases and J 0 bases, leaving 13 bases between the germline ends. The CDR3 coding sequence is TGTGCCAGCAGTTCTCCTAGCGAATCCTCCTACGAGCAGTACTTC. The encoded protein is CASSSPSESSYEQYF.

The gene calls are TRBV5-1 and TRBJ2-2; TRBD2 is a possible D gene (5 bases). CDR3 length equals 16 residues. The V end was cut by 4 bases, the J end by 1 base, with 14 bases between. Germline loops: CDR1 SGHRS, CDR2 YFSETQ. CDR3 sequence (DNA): TGCGCCAGCAGCCCGACGGGGAATTGGAACACCGGGGAGCTGTTTTTT. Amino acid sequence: CASSPTGNWNTGELFF.

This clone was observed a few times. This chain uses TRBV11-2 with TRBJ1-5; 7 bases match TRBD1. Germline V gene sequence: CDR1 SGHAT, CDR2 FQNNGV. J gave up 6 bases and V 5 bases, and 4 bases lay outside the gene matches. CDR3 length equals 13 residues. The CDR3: CASSTQGVQPQHF. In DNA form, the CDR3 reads TGTGCCAGCAGCACGCAGGGGGTTCAGCCCCAGCATTTT.

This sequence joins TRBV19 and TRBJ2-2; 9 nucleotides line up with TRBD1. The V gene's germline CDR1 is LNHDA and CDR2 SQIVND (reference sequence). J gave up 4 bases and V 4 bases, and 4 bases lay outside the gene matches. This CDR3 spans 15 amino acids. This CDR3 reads CASSKDRGTTGELFF. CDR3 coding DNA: TGTGCCAGTAGTAAGGACAGGGGAACCACCGGGGAGCTGTTTTTT.

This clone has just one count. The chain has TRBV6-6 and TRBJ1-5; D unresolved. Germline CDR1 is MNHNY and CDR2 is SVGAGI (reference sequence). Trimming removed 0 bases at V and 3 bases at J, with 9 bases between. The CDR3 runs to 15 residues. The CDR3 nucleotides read TGTGCCAGCAGTTACTCATGGGGATACAATCAGCCCCAGCATTTT. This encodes CASSYSWGYNQPQHF.

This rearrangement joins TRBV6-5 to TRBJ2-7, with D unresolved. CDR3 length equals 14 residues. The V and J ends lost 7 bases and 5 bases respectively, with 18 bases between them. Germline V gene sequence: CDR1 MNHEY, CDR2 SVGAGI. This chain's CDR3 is CASKRSQSPHEQYF. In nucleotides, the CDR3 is TGTGCCAGCAAAAGGAGTCAGTCCCCCCACGAGCAGTACTTC.

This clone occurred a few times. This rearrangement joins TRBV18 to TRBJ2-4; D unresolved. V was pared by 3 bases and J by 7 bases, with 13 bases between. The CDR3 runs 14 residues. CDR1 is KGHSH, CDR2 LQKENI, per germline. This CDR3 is CASSPPALGNIQYF. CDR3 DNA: TGTGCCAGCTCACCGCCCGCGTTGGGGAACATTCAGTACTTC. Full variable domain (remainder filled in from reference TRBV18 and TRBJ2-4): NAGVMQNPRHLVRRRGQEARLRCSPMKGHSHVYWYRQLPEEGLKFMVYLQKENIIDESGMPKERFSAEFPKEGPSILRIQQVVRGDSAAYFCASSPPALGNIQYFGAGTRLSVL.

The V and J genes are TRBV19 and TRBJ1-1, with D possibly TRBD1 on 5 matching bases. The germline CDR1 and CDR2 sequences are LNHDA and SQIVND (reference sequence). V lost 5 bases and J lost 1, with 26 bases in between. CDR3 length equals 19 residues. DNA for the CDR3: TGTGCCAGTAGTCCTAGATCGGACATTCCCTTATGGAGGAACACTGAAGCTTTCTTT. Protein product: CASSPRSDIPLWRNTEAFF.

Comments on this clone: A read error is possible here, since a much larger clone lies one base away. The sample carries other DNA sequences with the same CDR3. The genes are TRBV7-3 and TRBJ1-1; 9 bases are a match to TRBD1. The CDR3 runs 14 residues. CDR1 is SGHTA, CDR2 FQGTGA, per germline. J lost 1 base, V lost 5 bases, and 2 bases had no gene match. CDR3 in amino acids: CASSPGQGNTEAFF. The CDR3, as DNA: TGTGCCAGCAGCCCGGGACAGGGGAACACTGAAGCTTTCTTT.

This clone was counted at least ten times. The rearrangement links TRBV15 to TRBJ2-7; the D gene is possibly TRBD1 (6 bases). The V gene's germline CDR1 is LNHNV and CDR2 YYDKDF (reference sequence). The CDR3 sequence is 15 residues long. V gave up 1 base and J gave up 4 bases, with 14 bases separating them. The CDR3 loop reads CATSRVAGVVYEQYF. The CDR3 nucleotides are TGTGCCACCAGCAGAGTCGCAGGGGTCGTTTACGAGCAGTACTTC.

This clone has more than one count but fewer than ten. CDR3 DNA sequence: TGCGCCAGCAGCTGGCGGGACAGGGGGCGAACGAACACCGGGGAGCTGTTTTTT. Translation gives CASSWRDRGRTNTGELFF. V and J are TRBV5-1 and TRBJ2-2; 12 bases are shared with TRBD1. Germline-derived CDR1 and CDR2 are SGHRS and YFSETQ. The junction had 6 bases not matched to a gene; V was cut back by 3 bases and J by 0 bases. The length of the CDR3 is 18 residues. The full variable domain, with the rest looked up from reference TRBV5-1 and TRBJ2-2, is KAGVTQTPRYLIKTRGQQVTLSCSPISGHRSVSWYQQTPGQGLQFLFEYFSETQRNKGNFPGRFSGRQFSNSRSEMNVSTLELGDSALYLCASSWRDRGRTNTGELFFGEGSRLTVL.

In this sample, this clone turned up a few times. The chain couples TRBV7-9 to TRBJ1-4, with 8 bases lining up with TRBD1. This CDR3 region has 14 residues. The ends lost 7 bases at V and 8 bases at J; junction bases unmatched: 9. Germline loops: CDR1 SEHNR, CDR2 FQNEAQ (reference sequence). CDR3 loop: CASINFGTGEKLFF. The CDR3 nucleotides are TGTGCCAGCATCAATTTCGGGACAGGCGAAAAACTGTTTTTT. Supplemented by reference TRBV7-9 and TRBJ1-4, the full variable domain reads DTGVSQNPRHKITKRGQNVTFRCDPISEHNRLYWYRQTLGQGPEFLTYFQNEAQLEKSRLLSDRFSAERPKGSFSTLEIQRTEQGDSAMYLCASINFGTGEKLFFGSGTQLSVL.